A single sample is the source of the 8 T cell receptor beta chains below, sequenced in a study of blood T cell repertoires in COVID-19. Clones were sequenced by immunoSEQ multiplex PCR, and TCRdb holds only the in-frame ones, with some missing. The table includes 300,000 to 350,000 clones, roughly 88% detected once. Sequencing input: PBMCs or T cells enriched from blood (not recorded which). These receptor sequences come from a man between 25 and 39 years old who had recovered from COVID-19.

The J gene is TRBJ2-7, the V gene TRBV5-8; D is ambiguous. This CDR3 is built from 11 residues. V was clipped by 0 bases and J by 5 bases, with 3 bases between them. The germline gives CDR1 SGHTS, CDR2 YDEGEE. CDR3 DNA: TGTGCCAGCAGCTTGGGAGACGAGCAGTACTTC. Encoded protein: CASSLGDEQYF. The complete variable domain, with remaining parts taken from reference TRBV5-8 and TRBJ2-7, reads EAGVTQSPTHLIKTRGQQATLRCSPISGHTSVYWYQQALGLGLQFLLWYDEGEERNRGNFPPRFSGRQFPNYSSELNVNALELEDSALYLCASSLGDEQYFGPGTRLTVT.

The chain employs TRBV7-3 and TRBJ2-2; D remains unclear. V was pared by 5 bases and J by 6 bases, with 7 bases between. The CDR3 covers 12 residues. CDR1 is SGHTA, CDR2 FQGTGA, per germline. The CDR3 coding sequence is TGTGCCAGCAGCCAACTTCCCGGGGAGCTGTTTTTT. It yields the protein CASSQLPGELFF.

In nucleotides, the CDR3 is TGTGCCAGCAGTGAACGTAAGGGGAAGACAGATACGCAGTATTTT. Amino acid sequence: CASSERKGKTDTQYF. The rearrangement links TRBV6-1 to TRBJ2-3, with TRBD1 as a possible D gene (5 bases). V dropped 2 bases and J dropped 3 bases, with 12 bases sitting between them. CDR3 length: 15 residues. The V gene's germline CDR1 is MNHNS and CDR2 SASEGT.

The chain has TRBV3-1 (or the pseudogene TRBV3-2) and TRBJ1-5, with TRBD1 matching over 7 bases. The CDR3 is 16 residues long. Germline trimming cut 4 bases from V and 1 base from J; bases unmatched to any gene: 7. Germline V lookup: CDR1 LGHDT, CDR2 YNNKEL (reference sequence). CDR3 nucleotides: TGTGCCAGCAGCCCACAGGGGCAAGGAAGCAATCAGCCCCAGCATTTT. Its protein is CASSPQGQGSNQPQHF.

V usage is TRBV18 and J usage is TRBJ1-3, with D possibly matching TRBD1 (5 bases). This CDR3 is built from 13 residues. V shed 4 bases and J shed 2 bases, with 6 bases lying between them. Germline lookup yields CDR1 KGHSH and CDR2 LQKENI. Here the CDR3 reads CASSQGTGNTIYF. The DNA for the CDR3 is TGTGCCAGCTCACAGGGGACTGGAAACACCATATATTTT.

This rearrangement joins TRBV11-3 to TRBJ1-1, with D maybe TRBD1 (6 bases). The CDR3 length is 20 residues. Germline CDR1 SGHNT, CDR2 YENEEA. Trimming removed 0 bases at V and 0 bases at J, with 23 bases between. The CDR3 nucleotides read TGTGCCAGCAGCTTAGAATTATCGTGGGTACGCAGGGGTATGAACACTGAAGCTTTCTTT. Translated, it gives CASSLELSWVRRGMNTEAFF.

The rearrangement links TRBV4-2 to TRBJ1-2; D is perhaps TRBD1 (6 bases). CDR1 is LGHNA, CDR2 YNFKEQ, per germline. The CDR3 runs 16 residues. V shed 3 bases and J shed 4 bases, with 18 bases lying between them. This CDR3 is CASSQEQGVLSYGYTF. The CDR3 coding sequence is TGTGCCAGCAGCCAGGAACAGGGTGTCCTGTCCTATGGCTACACCTTC.

J is TRBJ1-2 and V is TRBV5-4; tentatively, D is TRBD1 (6 bases). CDR3 size: 14 residues. The V end was cut by 4 bases, the J end by 7 bases, with 17 bases between. Germline lookup yields CDR1 SGHNT and CDR2 YYREEE (reference sequence). The chain's CDR3 is CASSGRNRAVGYTF. Here the CDR3 DNA reads TGTGCCAGCAGCGGAAGAAACAGGGCCGTTGGCTACACCTTC. The full variable domain, with the rest looked up from reference TRBV5-4 and TRBJ1-2, is ETGVTQSPTHLIKTRGQQVTLRCSSQSGHNTVSWYQQALGQGPQFIFQYYREEENGRGNFPPRFSGLQFPNYSSELNVNALELDDSALYLCASSGRNRAVGYTFGSGTRLTVV.